The present T cell receptor beta chain was sequenced within a study of blood T cell repertoires in COVID-19. Germline CDR1 is MNHEY and CDR2 is SMNVEV (reference sequence). This CDR3 has 14 amino acids. V was shortened by 3 bases and J by 2 bases, with 10 bases between the two germline ends. The study drew participants aged about 18 to 90 years from 20 to 30 US areas. Cohort allocation depended upon clinical history that participants reported. Sequenced by immunoSEQ multiplex PCR; TCRdb stores in-frame clones only, minus some. The repertoire holds over 400,000 clones, with approximately 86% as singletons.

The sequence derives from a woman aged 60-75 years who had recovered from COVID-19. Input material: PBMCs or T cells enriched from blood (not recorded which). The rearrangement uses TRBV27 and TRBJ1-2; D is unclear. The chain's CDR3 is CASSLWGGNYGYTF. CDR3 coding DNA: TGTGCCAGCAGTTTGTGGGGAGGAAACTATGGCTACACCTTC.